What follows are 9 T cell receptor beta chains derived from one specimen sequenced in a study of beta chain features in type 1 diabetes (dated by TCRdb to the late 2010s). Library prep was done by the immunoSEQ multiplex PCR assay. All of the isolated RNA was reverse transcribed with the High Capacity cDNA Reverse Transcription Kit, so expressed TCRB transcripts were sequenced. TCRdb provides this immuneACCESS table in a form limited to in-frame rearrangements. Some clones are lacking; in checked studies, under half of them reflect an unresolved V gene, and why the rest are absent is not known. This sample holds fewer than 350,000 clones; about 20% were observed only once. 0.044% of the sample is taken by the ten largest. Sample: naive CD4+ T cells from blood. According to the study, the label for this sample's cell subset or site signals: true naive CD4+ T cells. The receptor source for this set is a woman aged 18-35 years in good health.

The rearrangement joins TRBV5-1 to TRBJ2-1; 12 bases are shared with TRBD1. The CDR3 spans 15 residues. The V segment lost 4 bases and the J segment 6 bases; nucleotides outside the gene matches: 5. Germline CDR1 and CDR2: SGHRS and YFSETQ. CDR3 loop: CASSKGQGARNEQFF. CDR3 nucleotides: TGCGCCAGCAGCAAGGGACAGGGGGCGCGCAATGAGCAGTTCTTC.

The J gene is TRBJ2-2, the V gene TRBV11-2; tentatively, D is TRBD1 (6 bases). Germline V lookup: CDR1 SGHAT, CDR2 FQNNGV. V was cut by 3 bases and J by 2 bases, with 13 bases left in between. The CDR3 runs to 16 residues. The DNA for the CDR3 is TGTGCCAGCAGCTTGGTCCGGGACATCAACACCGGGGAGCTGTTTTTT. This translates into CASSLVRDINTGELFF.

The sample holds a few counts of this clone. This chain uses TRBV7-9 with TRBJ1-6; TRBD1 aligns across 11 bases. CDR1 and CDR2 (germline): SEHNR, FQNEAQ (reference sequence). V lost 8 bases and J lost 7; bases outside the gene matches: 4. The length of the CDR3 is 14 residues. CDR3 region: CASAGTGGNSPLHF. In nucleotides, the CDR3 is TGTGCCAGCGCCGGGACAGGGGGGAATTCACCCCTCCACTTT.

There are a few counts of this clone. The V call is TRBV29-1, the J call TRBJ2-5; D might be TRBD2 (6 bases). Germline values: CDR1 SQVTM, CDR2 ANQGSEA. Trimming cost V 7 bases and J 5 bases, with 17 bases left between them. The CDR3 has 13 amino acids. CDR3 sequence (DNA): TGCAGCGCCTGGACGGGACTCAAGGAGACCCAGTACTTC. Its translation: CSAWTGLKETQYF.

This clone was seen only a few times. The rearrangement links TRBV6-1 to TRBJ2-5; 7 bases align to TRBD1. Germline V gives CDR1 MNHNS, CDR2 SASEGT. J was trimmed by 4 bases and V by 2 bases; bases with no gene match: 1. The CDR3 contains 13 residues. CDR3 residues: CASSEYRGETQYF. CDR3 DNA sequence: TGTGCCAGCAGTGAATACAGGGGAGAGACCCAGTACTTC.

A few counts support this clone. Additional DNA sequences in this sample encode the identical CDR3. The chain has TRBV7-2 and TRBJ1-2; D is perhaps TRBD1 (5 bases). The ends were cut back, 5 bases at V and 2 bases at J, with 9 bases in the middle. The CDR3 length is 13 residues. Germline CDR1 reads SGHTA; CDR2 reads FQGNSA. For the CDR3, the DNA is TGTGCCAGCAGCCCTGACAGAAACTATGGCTACACCTTC. Residues: CASSPDRNYGYTF. Filled out from reference TRBV7-2 and TRBJ1-2, the complete variable domain reads GAGVSQSPSNKVTEKGKDVELRCDPISGHTALYWYRQSLGQGLEFLIYFQGNSAPDKSGLPSDRFSAERTGGSVSTLTIQRTQQEDSAVYLCASSPDRNYGYTFGSGTRLTVV.

This clone was recorded a few times. V and J are TRBV29-1 and TRBJ1-2; 12 nucleotides line up with TRBD1. The CDR3 length is 15 residues. After removal of 4 bases from V and 2 bases from J, the junction contained 5 bases not matched to a gene. Germline V gives CDR1 SQVTM, CDR2 ANQGSEA. The CDR3 protein is CSVGGQGADNYGYTF. The CDR3 DNA reads TGCAGCGTTGGGGGACAGGGGGCGGACAACTATGGCTACACCTTC.

The chain recombines TRBV23-1 with TRBJ2-5, with a weak D call TRBD1 (6 bases). TRBV23-1 has ORF status, its function being uncertain. Trimming stripped 4 bases from V and 14 bases from J, with 17 bases between. This CDR3 spans 12 amino acids. Written as DNA, the CDR3 is TGCGCCAGCAGTCCTCCGCAGGGGTCAGTCTACTTC. Protein product: CASSPPQGSVYF.

The sample holds a few counts of this clone. The V call is TRBV4-1, the J call TRBJ1-1, with D possibly TRBD1 on 5 matching bases. V was trimmed by 4 bases and J by 6 bases, leaving 15 bases between them. Germline V gene sequence: CDR1 MGHRA, CDR2 YSYEKL. This CDR3 region has 14 residues. The CDR3 here is CASSPRRPGPEAFF. DNA for the CDR3: TGCGCCAGCAGCCCTCGACGGCCAGGGCCTGAAGCTTTCTTT.